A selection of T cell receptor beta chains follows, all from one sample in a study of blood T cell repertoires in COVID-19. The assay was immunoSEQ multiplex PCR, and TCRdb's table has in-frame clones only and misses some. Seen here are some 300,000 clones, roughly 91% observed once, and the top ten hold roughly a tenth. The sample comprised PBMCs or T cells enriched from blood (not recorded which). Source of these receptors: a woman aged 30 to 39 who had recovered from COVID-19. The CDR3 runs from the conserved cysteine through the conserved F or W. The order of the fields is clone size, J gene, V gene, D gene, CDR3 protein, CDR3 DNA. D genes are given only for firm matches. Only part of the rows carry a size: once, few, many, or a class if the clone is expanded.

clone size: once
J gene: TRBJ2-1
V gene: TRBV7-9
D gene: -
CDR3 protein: CASSNHGDWRYNEQFF
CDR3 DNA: TGTGCCAGCAGCAACCATGGGGATTGGAGGTACAATGAGCAGTTCTTC

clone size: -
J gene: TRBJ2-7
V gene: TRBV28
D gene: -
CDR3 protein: CASTSLRGTGLSSGGPEQYF
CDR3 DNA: TGTGCCAGCACCTCCCTCCGCGGGACAGGGCTGAGTAGCGGGGGACCCGAGCAGTACTTC

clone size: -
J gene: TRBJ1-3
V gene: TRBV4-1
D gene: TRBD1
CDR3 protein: CASSQVTYRGHGNTIYF
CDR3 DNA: TGCGCCAGCAGCCAAGTAACGTACAGGGGGCATGGAAACACCATATATTTT

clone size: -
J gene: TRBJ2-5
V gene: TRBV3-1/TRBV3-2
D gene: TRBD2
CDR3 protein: CASSPVAGRRETQYF
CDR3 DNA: TGTGCCAGCAGCCCCGTAGCGGGACGCAGGGAGACCCAGTACTTC

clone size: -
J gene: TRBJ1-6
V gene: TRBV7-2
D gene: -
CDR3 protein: CASSFQGNYNSPLHF
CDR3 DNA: TGTGCCAGCAGCTTTCAGGGAAACTATAATTCACCCCTCCACTTT

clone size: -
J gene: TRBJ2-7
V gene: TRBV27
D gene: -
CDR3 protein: CASRELMGHDSYEQYF
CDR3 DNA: TGTGCCAGCAGAGAACTAATGGGACACGACTCCTACGAGCAGTACTTC

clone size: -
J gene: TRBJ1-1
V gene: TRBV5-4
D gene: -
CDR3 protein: CASSPRNTEAFF
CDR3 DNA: TGTGCCAGCAGCCCGAGGAACACTGAAGCTTTCTTT

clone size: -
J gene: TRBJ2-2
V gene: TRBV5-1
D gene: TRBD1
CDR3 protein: CASSEGQGGTGELFF
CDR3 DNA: TGCGCCAGCAGTGAAGGACAGGGCGGCACCGGGGAGCTGTTTTTT

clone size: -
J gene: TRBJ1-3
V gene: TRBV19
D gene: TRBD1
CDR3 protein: CASSLGQAGNTIYF
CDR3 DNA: TGTGCCAGTAGTTTGGGACAGGCTGGAAACACCATATATTTT

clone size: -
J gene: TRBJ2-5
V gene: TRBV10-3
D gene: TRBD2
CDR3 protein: CAISEGASGSGATQYF
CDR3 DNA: TGTGCCATCAGTGAAGGGGCTAGCGGGAGTGGGGCGACCCAGTACTTC

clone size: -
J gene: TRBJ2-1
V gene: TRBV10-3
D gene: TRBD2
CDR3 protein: CAIGTSGRNGGNEQFF
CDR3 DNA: TGTGCCATCGGAACTAGCGGGAGGAACGGTGGAAATGAGCAGTTCTTC

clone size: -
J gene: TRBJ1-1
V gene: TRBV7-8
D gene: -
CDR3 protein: CASSLVRSVDTEAFF
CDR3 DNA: TGTGCCAGCAGCTTAGTTCGGTCCGTGGACACTGAAGCTTTCTTT

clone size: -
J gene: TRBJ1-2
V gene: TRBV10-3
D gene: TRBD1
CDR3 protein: CAISEGTGGSYGYTF
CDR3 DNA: TGTGCCATCAGTGAGGGGACAGGGGGCTCCTATGGCTACACCTTC

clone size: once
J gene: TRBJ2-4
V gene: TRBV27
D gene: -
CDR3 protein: CASMVANIQYF
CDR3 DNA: TGTGCCAGCATGGTAGCAAACATTCAGTACTTC

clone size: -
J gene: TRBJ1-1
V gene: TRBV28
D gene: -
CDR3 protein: CASRREDTEAFF
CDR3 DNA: TGTGCCAGCAGGAGGGAGGACACTGAAGCTTTCTTT

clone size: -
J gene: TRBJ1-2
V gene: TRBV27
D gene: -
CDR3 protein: CASSYDSLANYGYTF
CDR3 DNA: TGTGCCAGCAGTTATGACTCCTTAGCTAACTATGGCTACACCTTC

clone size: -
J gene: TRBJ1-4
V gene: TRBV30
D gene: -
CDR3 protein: CAWKLLDWGDEKLFF
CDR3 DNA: TGTGCCTGGAAACTCCTGGACTGGGGGGATGAAAAACTGTTTTTT

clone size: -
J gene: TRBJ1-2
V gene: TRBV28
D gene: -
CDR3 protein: CASSFPGSGYGYTF
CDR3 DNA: TGTGCCAGCAGTTTTCCCGGGAGTGGCTATGGCTACACCTTC

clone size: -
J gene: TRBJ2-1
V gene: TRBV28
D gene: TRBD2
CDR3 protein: CASSLLADAYNEQFF
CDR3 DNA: TGTGCCAGCAGTTTACTAGCGGATGCCTACAATGAGCAGTTCTTC

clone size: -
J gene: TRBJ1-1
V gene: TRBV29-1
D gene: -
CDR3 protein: CSVEVLGPENTEAFF
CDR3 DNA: TGCAGCGTTGAAGTCTTGGGGCCCGAGAACACTGAAGCTTTCTTT

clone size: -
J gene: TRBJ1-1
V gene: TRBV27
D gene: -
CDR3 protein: CASSLSRVGGTEAFF
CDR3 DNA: TGTGCCAGCAGTTTATCGAGGGTAGGGGGCACTGAAGCTTTCTTT

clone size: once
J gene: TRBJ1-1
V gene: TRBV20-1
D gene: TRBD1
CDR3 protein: CSASLTGVDTEAFF
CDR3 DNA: TGCAGTGCTAGTCTTACAGGGGTGGACACTGAAGCTTTCTTT